These 14 T cell receptor beta chains share one sample of origin, sequenced in a study of T cells in Graves' hyperthyroidism and ophthalmopathy. TCR beta CDR3 sequences were amplified from RNA transcripts. A first-round RT-PCR of the TCR CDR3 used the HTBI primer set. TCRdb fed the multiplex PCR reads into MiXCR, producing one record per CDR3 protein. The sample yields 500,000 to 550,000 distinct CDR3 sequences, roughly 20% seen once. Sequenced: blood. The receptors stem from a man between 18 and 35 years old with Graves' hyperthyroidism.

This clonotype showed up many times. Written as DNA, the CDR3 is TGTGCCAGCAGCCCCTGGGACAGACAAAATGGCTACACCTTC. Amino acids: CASSPWDRQNGYTF. V usage is TRBV12-3 or TRBV12-4 and J usage is TRBJ1-2; 7 bases align to TRBD1. V lost 6 bases, J lost 6 bases, and 10 bases stayed unmatched. The CDR3 extends over 14 amino acids.

This clonotype has at least ten counts. The J gene is TRBJ2-7, the V gene TRBV12-3 or TRBV12-4; D is possibly TRBD1 (6 bases). The V gene lost 3 bases and the J gene lost 1 base, with 19 bases spanning the gap. The CDR3 spans 17 residues. The CDR3 DNA sequence: TGTGCCAGCAGTTTTAACTCTACAGGGCGACGGTCCTACGAGCAGTACTTC. Translating gives CASSFNSTGRRSYEQYF.

This clonotype was seen once. The CDR3: CASRRSDYEQYF. In nucleotides, the CDR3 is TGTGCCAGCAGGCGGAGCGACTACGAGCAGTACTTC. The chain recombines TRBV7-2 with TRBJ2-7; D remains unclear. V was trimmed by 6 bases and J by 3 bases, leaving 9 bases between them. Germline lookup yields CDR1 SGHTA and CDR2 FQGNSA. The CDR3 runs to 12 residues.

This clonotype was seen ten or more times. The chain uses TRBV2 and TRBJ2-2, with TRBD1 identical over 7 bases. Germline CDR1 reads SNHLY; CDR2 reads FYNNEI. With V trimmed by 6 bases and J by 2 bases, 6 bases remained unmatched. The CDR3 spans 15 residues. For the CDR3, the DNA is TGTGCCAGCAGAACAAACAGGGGTAACACCGGGGAGCTGTTTTTT. The encoded protein is CASRTNRGNTGELFF.

This chain connects TRBV7-3 to TRBJ1-1; D unclear. Between the trimmed V and J ends, which lost 6 bases and 8 bases, there was a span of 16 bases. The CDR3 is 13 amino acids. Germline-derived CDR1 and CDR2 are SGHTA and FQGTGA. Here the CDR3 reads CASSAPPHAEAFF. Here the CDR3 DNA reads TGTGCCAGCAGTGCCCCACCCCACGCAGAAGCTTTCTTT.

This clonotype was counted ten times or more. The CDR3 DNA is TGTGCCTGGAGTGTCAGCTACGAGCAGTACTTC. This gives the protein CAWSVSYEQYF. V is TRBV30 and J is TRBJ2-7; D call uncertain. Trimming stripped 0 bases from V and 3 bases from J, with 3 bases between. Germline V gene data show CDR1 as GTSNPN and CDR2 as SVGIG (reference sequence). The CDR3 loop spans 11 amino acids. The variable domain in full, completed from reference TRBV30 and TRBJ2-7, reads SQTIHQWPATLVQPVGSPLSLECTVEGTSNPNLYWYRQAAGRGLQLLFYSVGIGQISSEVPQNLSASRPQDRQFILSSKKLLLSDSGFYLCAWSVSYEQYFGPGTRLTVT.

In its sample, this clonotype was seen many times. V and J are TRBV6-2 or TRBV6-3 and TRBJ1-5; D is possibly TRBD1 (5 bases). The germline V gene encodes CDR1 MNHEY and CDR2 SVGEGT. With 0 bases removed from V and 1 base from J, the gap between germline ends came to 16 bases. This CDR3 contains 18 residues. DNA of the CDR3: TGTGCCAGCAGTTACTCGAGCCAGGGAGGGACGAGCAATCAGCCCCAGCATTTT. As protein: CASSYSSQGGTSNQPQHF.

A remark on this clonotype: At one end, the junction sequence differs from germline, possibly due to a read error. This chain connects TRBV6-1 to TRBJ2-2; possible D gene TRBD1, 6 bases. This CDR3 has 15 residues. Germline values: CDR1 MNHNS, CDR2 SASEGT. CDR3 protein: CASSKATGHTGELFF. Written as DNA, the CDR3 is TGTGCCAGCAGTAAAGCAACAGGGCACACCGGGGAGCTGTTTTTT.

This clonotype was seen many times. The rearrangement links TRBV27 to TRBJ2-7; 7 bases map to TRBD1. V lost 4 bases and J lost 0; bases outside the gene matches: 3. Germline CDR1 reads MNHEY; CDR2 reads SMNVEV (reference sequence). The CDR3 has 14 residues. CDR3 sequence: CASSSDRVSYEQYF. The CDR3 DNA reads TGTGCCAGCAGTTCCGACAGGGTCTCCTACGAGCAGTACTTC.

This clonotype was observed at least ten times. J is TRBJ1-3 and V is TRBV28, with D maybe TRBD1 (5 bases). The CDR3 extends over 16 amino acids. The germline V gene has CDR1 MDHEN and CDR2 SYDVKM. Trimming removed 5 bases at V and 8 bases at J, with 22 bases between. Written as DNA, the CDR3 is TGTGCCAGCAGTCCTAGGACTTATAGGGTAGGGGACACCATATATTTT. Amino acids: CASSPRTYRVGDTIYF.

This clonotype was counted ten times or more. V usage is TRBV27 and J usage is TRBJ2-7, with D hard to call. V shed 10 bases and J shed 0 bases, with 13 bases lying between them. CDR3 size: 13 residues. The germline gives CDR1 MNHEY, CDR2 SMNVEV (reference sequence). CDR3 protein: CATSNQASYEQYF. CDR3 sequence (DNA): TGTGCCACCTCCAATCAGGCCTCCTACGAGCAGTACTTC.

This clonotype has at least ten counts. V is TRBV11-3 and J is TRBJ1-3; D not certain. Germline values: CDR1 SGHNT, CDR2 YENEEA. V lost 5 bases and J lost 0, with 17 bases in between. The CDR3 covers 17 residues. The CDR3 DNA reads as TGTGCCAGCAGCCCAAACGGGGTGGGATACTCTGGAAACACCATATATTTT. Translating it yields CASSPNGVGYSGNTIYF.

This chain connects TRBV20-1 to TRBJ2-5; 8 bases agree with TRBD1. Germline V gives CDR1 DFQATT, CDR2 SNEGSKA (reference sequence). The J segment lost 4 bases and the V segment lost 7 bases, leaving 8 bases of the junction unmatched. The CDR3 covers 13 residues. CDR3 sequence: CSGRTGLVETQYF. CDR3 sequence (DNA): TGCAGTGGTCGGACAGGGTTGGTAGAGACCCAGTACTTC.

This clonotype was seen at least ten times. V gene TRBV11-3 combines with J gene TRBJ1-3, with TRBD1 identical over 9 bases. The CDR3 is 15 amino acids. The junction had 5 bases not matched to a gene; V was cut back by 4 bases and J by 4 bases. Germline V CDR1 and CDR2: SGHNT, YENEEA. CDR3 residues: CASSYRDRVGNTIYF. Written as DNA, the CDR3 is TGTGCCAGCAGCTACCGGGACAGGGTAGGAAACACCATATATTTT.